The rows below give T cell receptor beta chains drawn from one sample of a study of vaccination effects on CD4 cells after COVID-19. The repertoire was sequenced with immunoSEQ multiplex PCR; TCRdb's copy has only in-frame clones and lacks some. The data contain 65,000 to 90,000 clones, about 79% of them singletons. These TCRs are of unknown antigen specificity. The input for sequencing was CD4+ T cells from PBMCs cultured with SARS-CoV-2 spike peptides, taken before COVID-19 vaccination. The receptor set was obtained from a human donor who received a COVID-19 vaccine. Both conserved end residues are part of each CDR3. Each record gives: J gene, V gene, CDR3 protein.

j_gene: TRBJ1-1; v_gene: TRBV6-5; CDR3aa: CASSYLTGGGTEAFF
j_gene: TRBJ2-3; v_gene: TRBV5-5; CDR3aa: CASSFRAGVSTDTQYF
j_gene: TRBJ2-1; v_gene: TRBV27; CDR3aa: CASSGLAGGPTSYNEQFF
j_gene: TRBJ2-3; v_gene: TRBV7-2; CDR3aa: CASSLGEADTQYF
j_gene: TRBJ2-5; v_gene: TRBV6-5; CDR3aa: CASTRGRVAETQYF
j_gene: TRBJ1-2; v_gene: TRBV5-1; CDR3aa: CASSFRGAYYGYTF
j_gene: TRBJ2-3; v_gene: TRBV6-5; CDR3aa: CASRTGPSTDTQYF
j_gene: TRBJ1-6; v_gene: TRBV18; CDR3aa: CASSPPEAGNNSPLHF
j_gene: TRBJ1-3; v_gene: TRBV6-5; CDR3aa: CASSLRGISGNTIYF
j_gene: TRBJ2-5; v_gene: TRBV7-3; CDR3aa: CASSLTSLQETQYF
j_gene: TRBJ2-2; v_gene: TRBV2; CDR3aa: CASSEGRGPGELFF
j_gene: TRBJ1-1; v_gene: TRBV9; CDR3aa: CASSVDQNGNTEAFF
j_gene: TRBJ2-1; v_gene: TRBV6-5; CDR3aa: CASSYRDTYNEQFF
j_gene: TRBJ2-3; v_gene: TRBV6-6; CDR3aa: CASSSAGTGIRDTQYF
j_gene: TRBJ2-3; v_gene: TRBV4-3; CDR3aa: CASSQERTTDTQYF
j_gene: TRBJ2-1; v_gene: TRBV12-3/TRBV12-4; CDR3aa: CASSSYNEQFF
j_gene: TRBJ1-3; v_gene: TRBV30; CDR3aa: CAWTVNRGNTIYF
j_gene: TRBJ1-3; v_gene: TRBV12-3/TRBV12-4; CDR3aa: CASSRDSVNTIYF
j_gene: TRBJ1-2; v_gene: TRBV18; CDR3aa: CASSPGTGLNYGYTF
j_gene: TRBJ2-3; v_gene: TRBV29-1; CDR3aa: CSAPGLAGGSTDTQYF